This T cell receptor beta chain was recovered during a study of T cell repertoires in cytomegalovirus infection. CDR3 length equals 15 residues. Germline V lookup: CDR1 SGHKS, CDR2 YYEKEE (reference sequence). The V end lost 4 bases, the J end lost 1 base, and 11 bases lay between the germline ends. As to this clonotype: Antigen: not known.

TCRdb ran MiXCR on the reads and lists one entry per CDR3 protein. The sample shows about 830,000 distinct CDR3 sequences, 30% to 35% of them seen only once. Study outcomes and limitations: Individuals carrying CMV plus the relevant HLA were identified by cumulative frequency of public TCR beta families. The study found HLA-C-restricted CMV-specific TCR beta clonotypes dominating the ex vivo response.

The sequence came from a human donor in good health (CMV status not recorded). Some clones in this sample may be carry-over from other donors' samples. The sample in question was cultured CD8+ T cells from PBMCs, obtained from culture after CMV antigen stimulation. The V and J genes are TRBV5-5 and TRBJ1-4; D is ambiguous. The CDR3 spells CASSLQGRTNEKLFF. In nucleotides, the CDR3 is TGTGCCAGCAGCCTCCAAGGTCGAACTAATGAAAAACTGTTTTTT.